This T cell receptor (beta chain) was sequenced in a study of cytomegalovirus exposure and HLA in healthy donors. Study results and caveats: The Asian-associated ancestry cluster reportedly had fewer N-insertions than the approximately 610-donor mean in a later analysis.

The PCR contained 60 Vbeta and 13 Jbeta primers. Assay used: immunoSEQ multiplex PCR; TCRdb lists only in-frame clones, some missing. This sample yields roughly 80,000 clones, of which roughly 79% are seen a single time; approximately 1.9% belongs to the top ten. On this clone itself: Its matching antigen is unknown.

With V trimmed by 1 base and J by 1 base, 1 base remained unmatched. The V gene's germline CDR1 is SGHDT and CDR2 YYEEEE. There are 15 residues in the CDR3. The sample comprised PBMCs. This receptor was obtained from a woman aged 25 to 39 in good health and CMV-seronegative. This chain connects TRBV5-6 to TRBJ2-3; 9 bases agree with TRBD2. The CDR3 DNA reads as TGTGCCAGCAGCTTGAGGACTAGCGGCACAGATACGCAGTATTTT. Its protein is CASSLRTSGTDTQYF. The full variable domain, rest sourced from reference TRBV5-6 and TRBJ2-3, is DAGVTQSPTHLIKTRGQQVTLRCSPKSGHDTVSWYQQALGQGPQFIFQYYEEEERQRGNFPDRFSGHQFPNYSSELNVNALLLGDSALYLCASSLRTSGTDTQYFGPGTRLTVL.